These T cell receptor beta chains were read from a single sample in a study of cytomegalovirus exposure and HLA in healthy donors. Using immunoSEQ multiplex PCR, the repertoire was profiled, and TCRdb retains in-frame clones only, with some absent. The sample holds 100,000 to 150,000 clones. The sequencing input was PBMCs. These receptors originate from a middle-aged woman in good health and CMV-seropositive. The CDR3 runs from the conserved cysteine through the conserved F or W. Fields, in order: V gene, D gene, J gene, CDR3 DNA, CDR3 protein. The D gene is left open where the match is weak.

V gene: TRBV2
D gene: NA
J gene: TRBJ1-5
CDR3 DNA: TGTGCCAGCTCGGGGACAAATCAGCCCCAGCATTTT
CDR3 protein: CASSGTNQPQHF

V gene: TRBV2
D gene: NA
J gene: TRBJ1-1
CDR3 DNA: TGTGCCAGCAGTGACCGTCCGAACACTGAAGCTTTCTTT
CDR3 protein: CASSDRPNTEAFF

V gene: TRBV6-1
D gene: NA
J gene: TRBJ2-4
CDR3 DNA: TGTGCCAGCAGTAGGACATCAGCCAAAAACATTCAGTACTTC
CDR3 protein: CASSRTSAKNIQYF

V gene: TRBV7-9
D gene: TRBD2
J gene: TRBJ2-1
CDR3 DNA: TGTGCCAGCAGCTTAGGGGGACTAGCGGGAGTATACAATGAGCAGTTCTTC
CDR3 protein: CASSLGGLAGVYNEQFF

V gene: TRBV27
D gene: TRBD1
J gene: TRBJ2-7
CDR3 DNA: TGTGCCAGCAGCCAACCCGGGACAGGGAATTACGAGCAGTACTTC
CDR3 protein: CASSQPGTGNYEQYF

V gene: TRBV6-5
D gene: NA
J gene: TRBJ2-7
CDR3 DNA: TGTGCCAGCAAATCTCTAGCGTCCTACGAGCAGTACTTC
CDR3 protein: CASKSLASYEQYF

V gene: TRBV29-1
D gene: TRBD1
J gene: TRBJ2-5
CDR3 DNA: TGCAGCGTTGAACTGCGGGACAGGGGGACCCAGTACTTC
CDR3 protein: CSVELRDRGTQYF

V gene: TRBV28
D gene: TRBD1
J gene: TRBJ1-5
CDR3 DNA: TGTGCCAGCAGTCCGGACAGGGGACACTTTGGGGCTCAGCCCCAGCATTTT
CDR3 protein: CASSPDRGHFGAQPQHF

V gene: TRBV28
D gene: NA
J gene: TRBJ2-7
CDR3 DNA: TGTGCCAGCAGTTTCAGATTACAGCACACGCTATACAACTCCTACGAGCAGTACTTC
CDR3 protein: CASSFRLQHTLYNSYEQYF

V gene: TRBV7-2
D gene: NA
J gene: TRBJ2-3
CDR3 DNA: TGTGCCAGCAGCTTCCAAGCGGGCCGCACAGATACGCAGTATTTT
CDR3 protein: CASSFQAGRTDTQYF

V gene: TRBV20-1
D gene: NA
J gene: TRBJ2-1
CDR3 DNA: TGCAGTGCTAGCGCGCATGAGCAGTTCTTC
CDR3 protein: CSASAHEQFF

V gene: TRBV9
D gene: NA
J gene: TRBJ1-4
CDR3 DNA: TGTGCCAGCAGCGCCCAGGGTGGAGAAAAACTGTTTTTT
CDR3 protein: CASSAQGGEKLFF

V gene: TRBV11-1
D gene: TRBD2
J gene: TRBJ2-7
CDR3 DNA: TGTGCCAGCGCGGGGGAGCGGAGGGCCTACGAGCAGTACTTC
CDR3 protein: CASAGERRAYEQYF

V gene: TRBV2
D gene: NA
J gene: TRBJ1-4
CDR3 DNA: TGTGCCAGCAGTGAGTCGGGTGAAAAACTGTTTTTT
CDR3 protein: CASSESGEKLFF

V gene: TRBV28
D gene: TRBD1
J gene: TRBJ2-7
CDR3 DNA: TGTGCCAGCAGTGGGGGGGACAGGGGTCCCTACGAGCAGTACTTC
CDR3 protein: CASSGGDRGPYEQYF